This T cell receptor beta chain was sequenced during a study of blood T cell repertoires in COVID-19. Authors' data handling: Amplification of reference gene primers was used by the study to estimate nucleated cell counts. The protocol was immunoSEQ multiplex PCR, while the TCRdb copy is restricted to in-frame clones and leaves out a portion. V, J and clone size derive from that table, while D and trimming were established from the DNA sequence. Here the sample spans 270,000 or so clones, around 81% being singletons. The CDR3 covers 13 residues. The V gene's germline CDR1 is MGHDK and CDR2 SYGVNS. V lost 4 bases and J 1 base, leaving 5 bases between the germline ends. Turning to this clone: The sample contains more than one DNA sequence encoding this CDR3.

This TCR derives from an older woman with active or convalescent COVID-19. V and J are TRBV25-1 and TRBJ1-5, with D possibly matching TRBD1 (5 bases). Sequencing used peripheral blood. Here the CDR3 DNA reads TGTGCCAGCAGTGCAGGGAGCAATCAGCCCCAGCATTTT. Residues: CASSAGSNQPQHF. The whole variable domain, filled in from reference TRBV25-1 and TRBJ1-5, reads EADIYQTPRYLVIGTGKKITLECSQTMGHDKMYWYQQDPGMELHLIHYSYGVNSTEKGDLSSESTVSRIRTEHFPLTLESARPSHTSQYLCASSAGSNQPQHFGDGTRLSIL.